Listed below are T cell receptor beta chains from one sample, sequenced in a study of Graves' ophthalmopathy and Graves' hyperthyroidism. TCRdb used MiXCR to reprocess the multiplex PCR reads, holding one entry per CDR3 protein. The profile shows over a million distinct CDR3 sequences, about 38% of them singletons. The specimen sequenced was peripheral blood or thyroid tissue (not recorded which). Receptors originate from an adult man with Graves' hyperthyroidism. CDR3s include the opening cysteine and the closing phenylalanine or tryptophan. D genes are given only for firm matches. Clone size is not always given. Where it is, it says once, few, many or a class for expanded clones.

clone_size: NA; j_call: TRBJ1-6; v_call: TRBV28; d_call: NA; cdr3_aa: CASSLYLSYNSPLHF; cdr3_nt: TGTGCCAGCAGTTTATACCTCTCCTATAATTCACCCCTCCACTTT
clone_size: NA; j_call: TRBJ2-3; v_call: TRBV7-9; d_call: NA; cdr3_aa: CASSSPDGTDTQYF; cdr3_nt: TGTGCCAGCAGCTCGCCGGATGGCACAGATACGCAGTATTTT
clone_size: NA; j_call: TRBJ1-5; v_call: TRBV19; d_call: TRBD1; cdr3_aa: CASSLTGERNQPQHF; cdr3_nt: TGTGCCAGTAGCTTAACAGGGGAGCGCAATCAGCCCCAGCATTTT
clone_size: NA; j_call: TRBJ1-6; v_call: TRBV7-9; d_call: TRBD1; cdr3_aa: CASSSQTGLVSPLHF; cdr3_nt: TGTGCCAGCAGCTCCCAGACAGGGTTGGTCTCACCCCTCCACTTT
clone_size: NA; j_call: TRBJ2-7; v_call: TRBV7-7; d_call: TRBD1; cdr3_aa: CASSGLGDRHEQYF; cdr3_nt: TGTGCCAGCAGCGGTCTAGGGGACAGACACGAGCAGTACTTC
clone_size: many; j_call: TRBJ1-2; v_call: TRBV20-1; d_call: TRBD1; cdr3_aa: CSARNRGSLRGYTF; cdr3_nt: TGCAGTGCTAGGAACAGGGGGTCGCTCCGTGGCTACACCTTC
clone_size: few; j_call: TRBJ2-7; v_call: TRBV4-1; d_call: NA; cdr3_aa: CASSQVRGKFDEQYF; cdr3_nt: TGCGCCAGCAGCCAAGTCCGGGGTAAATTCGACGAGCAGTACTTC
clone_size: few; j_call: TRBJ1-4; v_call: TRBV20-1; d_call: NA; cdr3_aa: CSAREGPQNSNEKLFF; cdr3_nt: TGCAGTGCTAGAGAGGGCCCCCAGAACTCGAATGAAAAACTGTTTTTT
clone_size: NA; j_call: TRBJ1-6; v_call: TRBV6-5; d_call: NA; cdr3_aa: CASSYSKRGTNSPLHF; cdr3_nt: TGTGCCAGCAGTTACTCGAAGCGGGGTACGAATTCACCCCTCCACTTT
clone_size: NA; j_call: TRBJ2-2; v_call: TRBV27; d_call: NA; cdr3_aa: CASSFWLDGGPGELFF; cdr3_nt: TGTGCCAGCAGTTTTTGGTTGGACGGAGGGCCCGGGGAGCTGTTTTTT
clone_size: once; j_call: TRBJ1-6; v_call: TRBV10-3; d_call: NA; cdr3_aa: CAISESGSGSPLHF; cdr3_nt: TGTGCCATCAGTGAGTCAGGGTCGGGTTCACCCCTCCACTTT
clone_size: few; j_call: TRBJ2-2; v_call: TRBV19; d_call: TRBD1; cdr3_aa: CASLKSGGIIFTGELFF; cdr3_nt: TGTGCCAGTCTCAAGTCAGGGGGAATTATTTTCACCGGGGAGCTGTTTTTT
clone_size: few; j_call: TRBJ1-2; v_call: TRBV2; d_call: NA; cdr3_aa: CASRLGGRNYGYTF; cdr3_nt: TGTGCCAGCAGGCTCGGGGGCAGGAACTATGGCTACACCTTC
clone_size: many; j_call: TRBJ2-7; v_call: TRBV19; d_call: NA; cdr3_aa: CASSKETGRGYEQYF; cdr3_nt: TGTGCCAGTAGTAAAGAGACAGGCCGCGGGTACGAGCAGTACTTC
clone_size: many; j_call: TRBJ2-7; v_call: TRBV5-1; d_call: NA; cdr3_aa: CASSLGGVGAYEQYF; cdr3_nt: TGCGCCAGCAGCTTGGGGGGAGTCGGCGCCTACGAGCAGTACTTC
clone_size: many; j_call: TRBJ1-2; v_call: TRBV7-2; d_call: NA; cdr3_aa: CASSTPRANYGYTF; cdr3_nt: TGTGCCAGCAGCACCCCCCGAGCTAACTATGGCTACACCTTC
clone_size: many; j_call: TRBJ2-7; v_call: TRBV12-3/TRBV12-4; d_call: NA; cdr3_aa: CASTGRAGEQYF; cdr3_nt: TGTGCCAGCACAGGAAGGGCGGGAGAGCAGTACTTC